The following is a TCR beta chain sequence with its context. This clone is deemed hyperexpanded (1% or more). No antigen is known for it. Nothing much larger sits one base from this clone, and base qualities are not available. This entry belongs to a study of CD39 and CD103 CD8 tumor-infiltrating T cells (dated 2018 in TCRdb). Background on the whole study: An HPV-positive HNSCC, an HPV-negative HNSCC, an ovarian cancer and a melanoma patient were represented in the repertoire comparisons shown. Repertoires of CD8 TIL subsets defined by CD103 and CD39 were compared with peripheral memory CD8 T cells by TCRbeta CDR3 deep sequencing.

Patients were not receiving therapy at sample collection, though earlier treatments ranged from chemotherapy, radiotherapy, surgery and immunotherapy to none. Thawed cells were enriched for T lymphocytes with a negative-selection kit, adding EpCAM beads for tumor-infiltrating lymphocytes. CD8+CD4-CD45RA- cells were sorted as memory CD8 T cells irrespective of CCR7 expression. Before analysis, peripheral blood mononuclear cells were separated on a Ficoll-Paque PLUS gradient and then cryopreserved. Populations were sorted to 98% to 99% purity on a FACSAria II, and cell pellets were frozen for TCR sequencing without culture. Genomic DNA was extracted with the DNeasy Blood and Tissue Kit from 10,000 to 100,000 sorted cells per subset. The TCRbeta V-J or V-D-J regions were sequenced and mapped through the immunoSEQ service, and coverage above 10x per sample was achieved. As for the authors' bioinformatics: Analysis was restricted to productive rearrangements exported from the immunoSEQ Analyzer platform, and clonality was assessed using the 500 most abundant clones. The Morisita-Horn similarity index and the Jaccard index were used to quantify the overlap in repertoires between populations. Morisita-Horn similarity between CD8 T-cell subset TCR repertoires was measured in 6 or 7 cancer patients. TCRdb limited this immuneACCESS table to in-frame rearrangements with V and J called. A share of clones is missing; checked studies link under half to unresolved V genes, and the rest is unexplained. V and J calls and clone size are those listed in that table; D and trimming were worked out from the DNA. Recorded for this sample are fewer than 1,500 clones; over 60% of them occurred a single time. The leading ten clones occupy 40% to 60% of the sample.

General conclusions and limits of the study: DP CD8 TILs appeared more oligoclonal than DN and SP CD8 TILs and blood memory CD8 T cells, with top 30 clonotypes covering about 50-86%. DP TIL clonotypes were rarely detected in blood or uninvolved lymph node, whereas DN TIL clonotypes were found to largely overlap with peripheral memory CD8 repertoires.

Sequences were obtained from CD8+ T cells sorted from blood. Sample cell subset or site, as interpreted from the label and publication: total memory CD8 T cells (CD45RA-CCR7+/-) from blood or uninvolved lymph node. The clonotype was recovered from a human donor with head and neck squamous cell carcinoma.

The DNA sequence is TGCGCCAGCAGCCAAGATAGGCAGGGACTTAGATCTCTATTTAATTCACCCCTCCACTTT. Its amino acids are CASSQDRQGLRSLFNSPLHF. Here the chain combines TRBV4-3 and TRBJ1-6; matching of 5 bases hints at TRBD1 as the D gene. CDR1 and CDR2, looked up from the germline V gene, are LGHNA and YSLEER. The CDR3 covers 20 residues, taking in both the cysteine and the phenylalanine. The entry retains the CDR3 DNA only, 60 bases that are in frame from base 1. V is pared back by 0 bases and J by 6 bases, with 24 bases lying between the germline termini.